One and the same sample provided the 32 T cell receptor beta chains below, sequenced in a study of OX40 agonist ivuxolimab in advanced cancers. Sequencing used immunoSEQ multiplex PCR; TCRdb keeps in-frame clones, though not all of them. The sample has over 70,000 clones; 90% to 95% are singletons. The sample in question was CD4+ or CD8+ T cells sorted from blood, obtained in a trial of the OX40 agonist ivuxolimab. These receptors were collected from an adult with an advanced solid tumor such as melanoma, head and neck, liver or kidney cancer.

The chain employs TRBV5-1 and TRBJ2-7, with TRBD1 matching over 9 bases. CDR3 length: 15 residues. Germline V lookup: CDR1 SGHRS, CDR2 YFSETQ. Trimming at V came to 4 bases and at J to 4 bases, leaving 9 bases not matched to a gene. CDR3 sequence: CASSLDRGTSYEQYF. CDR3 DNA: TGCGCCAGCAGCCTAGACAGGGGGACCTCGTACGAGCAGTACTTC. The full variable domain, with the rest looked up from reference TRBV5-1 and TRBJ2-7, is KAGVTQTPRYLIKTRGQQVTLSCSPISGHRSVSWYQQTPGQGLQFLFEYFSETQRNKGNFPGRFSGRQFSNSRSEMNVSTLELGDSALYLCASSLDRGTSYEQYFGPGTRLTVT.

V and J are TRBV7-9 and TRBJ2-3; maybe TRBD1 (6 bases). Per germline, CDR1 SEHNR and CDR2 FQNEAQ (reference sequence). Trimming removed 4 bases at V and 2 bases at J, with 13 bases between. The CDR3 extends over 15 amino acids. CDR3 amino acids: CASSSVGADTDTQYF. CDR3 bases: TGTGCCAGCAGCTCTGTGGGGGCCGACACAGATACGCAGTATTTT.

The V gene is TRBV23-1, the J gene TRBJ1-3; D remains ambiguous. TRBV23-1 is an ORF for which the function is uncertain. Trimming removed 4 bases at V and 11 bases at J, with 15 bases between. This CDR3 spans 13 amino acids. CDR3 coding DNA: TGCGCCAGCAGTCTCCTTCGGACGGTTCCCATATATTTT. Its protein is CASSLLRTVPIYF.

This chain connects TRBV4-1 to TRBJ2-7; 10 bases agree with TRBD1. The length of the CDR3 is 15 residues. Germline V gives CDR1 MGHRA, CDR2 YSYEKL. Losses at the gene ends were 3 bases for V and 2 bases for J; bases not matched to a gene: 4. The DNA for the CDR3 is TGCGCCAGCAGCCAGGGGACAGGGGTGGCCTACGAGCAGTACTTC. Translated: CASSQGTGVAYEQYF.

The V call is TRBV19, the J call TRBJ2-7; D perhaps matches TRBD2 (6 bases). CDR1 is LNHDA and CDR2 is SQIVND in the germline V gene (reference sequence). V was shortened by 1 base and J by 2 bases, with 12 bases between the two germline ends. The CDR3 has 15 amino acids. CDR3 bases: TGTGCCAGTAGTATAGGAGGAGGGAACCCCTACGAGCAGTACTTC. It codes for CASSIGGGNPYEQYF.

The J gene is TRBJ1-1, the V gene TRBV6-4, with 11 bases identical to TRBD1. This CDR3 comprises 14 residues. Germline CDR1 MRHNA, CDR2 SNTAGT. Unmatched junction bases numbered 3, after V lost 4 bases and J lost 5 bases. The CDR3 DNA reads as TGTGCCAGCAGTGGGGACAGGGGGGGAACTGAAGCTTTCTTT. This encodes CASSGDRGGTEAFF.

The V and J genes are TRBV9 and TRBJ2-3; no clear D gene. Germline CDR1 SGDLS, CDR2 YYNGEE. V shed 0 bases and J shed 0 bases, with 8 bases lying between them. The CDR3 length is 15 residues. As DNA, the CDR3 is TGTGCCAGCAGCGTAGCTACCTCTAGCACAGATACGCAGTATTTT. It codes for CASSVATSSTDTQYF.

Here the CDR3 DNA reads TGTGCCTGGAGTGTCGGGGGTCCGAATCAGCCCCAGCATTTT. Translating gives CAWSVGGPNQPQHF. The chain combines TRBV30 with TRBJ1-5, with a tentative D call TRBD1 (5 bases). V lost 0 bases and J 4 bases, leaving 10 bases between the germline ends. Germline V lookup: CDR1 GTSNPN, CDR2 SVGIG (reference sequence). The CDR3 runs 14 residues.

CDR3 region: CASSRLQGPGQPQHF. CDR3 coding DNA: TGTGCCAGCAGCCGCTTACAGGGACCGGGTCAGCCCCAGCATTTT. The chain couples TRBV7-8 to TRBJ1-5, with D perhaps matching TRBD1 (6 bases). CDR1 and CDR2 (germline): SGHVS, FQNEAQ. V shed 5 bases and J shed 6 bases, with 17 bases lying between them. The CDR3 contains 15 residues.

The CDR3 nucleotides read TGTGCCAGCAGCCTAGGGGGGGCGCCAAATGAAAAACTGTTTTTT. Translated, it gives CASSLGGAPNEKLFF. The V gene is TRBV9, the J gene TRBJ1-4; TRBD1 is a possible D gene (6 bases). There are 15 residues in the CDR3. Germline V gene lookup returns CDR1 SGDLS and CDR2 YYNGEE. The germline V and J ends were trimmed by 4 bases and 5 bases, with 15 bases remaining between them. Variable domain in full (rest from reference TRBV9 and TRBJ1-4): DSGVTQTPKHLITATGQRVTLRCSPRSGDLSVYWYQQSLDQGLQFLIQYYNGEERAKGNILERFSAQQFPDLHSELNLSSLELGDSALYFCASSLGGAPNEKLFFGSGTQLSVL.

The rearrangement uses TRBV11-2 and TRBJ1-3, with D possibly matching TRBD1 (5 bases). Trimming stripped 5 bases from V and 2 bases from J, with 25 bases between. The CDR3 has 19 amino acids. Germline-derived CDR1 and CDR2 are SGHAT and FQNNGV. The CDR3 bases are TGTGCCAGCAGCGGGGGGACTAGCCCGAGGGGTGAGGCTGGAAACACCATATATTTT. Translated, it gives CASSGGTSPRGEAGNTIYF.

CDR3 DNA: TGTGCCAGCAGCTCTAGACTAGCGGGAGTTGAAGATACGCAGTATTTT. This translates into CASSSRLAGVEDTQYF. This sequence joins TRBV7-6 and TRBJ2-3; 12 positions agree with TRBD2. The CDR3 has 16 residues. Germline loops: CDR1 SGHVS, CDR2 FNYEAQ. Trimming at V came to 4 bases and at J to 5 bases, leaving 7 bases not matched to a gene.

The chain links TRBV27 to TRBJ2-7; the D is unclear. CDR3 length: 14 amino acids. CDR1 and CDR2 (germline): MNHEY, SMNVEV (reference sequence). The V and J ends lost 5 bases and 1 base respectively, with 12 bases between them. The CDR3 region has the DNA TGTGCCAGCAGTCCCTACACGGGTTCCTACGAGCAGTACTTC. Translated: CASSPYTGSYEQYF.

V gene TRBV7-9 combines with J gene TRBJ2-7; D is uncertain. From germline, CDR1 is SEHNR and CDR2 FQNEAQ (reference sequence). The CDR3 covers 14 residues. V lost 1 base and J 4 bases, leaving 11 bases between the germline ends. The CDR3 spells CASSLGARRYEQYF. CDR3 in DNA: TGTGCCAGCAGCTTAGGGGCGCGGCGGTACGAGCAGTACTTC.

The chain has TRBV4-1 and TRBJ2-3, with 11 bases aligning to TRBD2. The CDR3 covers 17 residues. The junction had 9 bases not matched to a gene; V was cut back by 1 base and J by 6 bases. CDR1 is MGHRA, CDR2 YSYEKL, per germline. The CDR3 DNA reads TGCGCCAGCAGCCAAGTTAGCACTAGCGGGAGAGGGGATACGCAGTATTTT. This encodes CASSQVSTSGRGDTQYF.

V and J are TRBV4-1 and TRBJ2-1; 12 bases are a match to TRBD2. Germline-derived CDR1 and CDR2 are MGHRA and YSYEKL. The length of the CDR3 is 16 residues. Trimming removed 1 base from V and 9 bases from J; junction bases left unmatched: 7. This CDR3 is CASSQGASGRAGEQFF. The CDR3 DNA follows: TGCGCCAGCAGCCAAGGGGCTAGCGGGAGGGCCGGTGAGCAGTTCTTC.

CDR3 protein: CASSSGTSARETQYF. In DNA form, the CDR3 reads TGTGCCAGCAGTTCCGGGACTAGTGCCCGAGAGACCCAGTACTTC. The V gene is TRBV27, the J gene TRBJ2-5; 8 nucleotides match TRBD2. The trim removed 4 bases at V and 4 bases at J, leaving 8 bases unmatched. This CDR3 is built from 15 residues. Germline V CDR1 and CDR2: MNHEY, SMNVEV (reference sequence).

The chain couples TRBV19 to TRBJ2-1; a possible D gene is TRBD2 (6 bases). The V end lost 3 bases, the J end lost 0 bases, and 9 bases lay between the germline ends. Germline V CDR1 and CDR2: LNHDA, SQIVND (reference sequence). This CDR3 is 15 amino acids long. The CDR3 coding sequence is TGTGCCAGTAGTATTGGCGGGACCTCCTACAATGAGCAGTTCTTC. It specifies CASSIGGTSYNEQFF.

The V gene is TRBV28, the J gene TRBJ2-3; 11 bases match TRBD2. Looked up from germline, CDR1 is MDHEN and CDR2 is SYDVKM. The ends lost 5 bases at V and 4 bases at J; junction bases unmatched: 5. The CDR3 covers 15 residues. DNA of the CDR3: TGTGCCAGCAGTCCACTAGCGGGAGATTCAGATACGCAGTATTTT. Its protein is CASSPLAGDSDTQYF.

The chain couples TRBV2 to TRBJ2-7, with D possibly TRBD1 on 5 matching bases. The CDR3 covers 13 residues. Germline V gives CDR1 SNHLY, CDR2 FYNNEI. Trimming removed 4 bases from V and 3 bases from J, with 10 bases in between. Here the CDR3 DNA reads TGTGCCAGCAGTGCCGCAGGGAACTACGAGCAGTACTTC. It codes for CASSAAGNYEQYF.

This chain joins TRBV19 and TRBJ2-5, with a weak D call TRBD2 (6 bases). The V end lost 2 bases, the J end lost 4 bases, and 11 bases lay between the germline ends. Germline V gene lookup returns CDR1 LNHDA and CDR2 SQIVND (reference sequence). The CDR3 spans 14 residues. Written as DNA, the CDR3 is TGTGCCAGTAGTATAATCGGGAGTCTAGAGACCCAGTACTTC. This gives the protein CASSIIGSLETQYF.

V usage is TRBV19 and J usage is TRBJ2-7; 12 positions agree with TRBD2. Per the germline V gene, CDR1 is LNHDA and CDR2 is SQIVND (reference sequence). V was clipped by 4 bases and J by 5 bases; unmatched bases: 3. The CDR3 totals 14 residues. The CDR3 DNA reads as TGTGCCAGTAGTAGACTAGCGGGAGACGACGAGCAGTACTTC. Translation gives CASSRLAGDDEQYF.

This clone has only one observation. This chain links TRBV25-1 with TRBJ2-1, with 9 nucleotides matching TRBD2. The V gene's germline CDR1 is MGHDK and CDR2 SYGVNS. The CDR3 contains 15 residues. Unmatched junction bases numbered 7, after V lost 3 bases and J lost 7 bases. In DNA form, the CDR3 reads TGTGCCAGCAGTGATACTAGCGGGCTGGAAAATGAGCAGTTCTTC. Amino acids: CASSDTSGLENEQFF.

The CDR3 DNA reads TGTGCCAGCAGTTCGGGGGATGGCTACACCTTC. Residues: CASSSGDGYTF. The chain combines TRBV6-5 with TRBJ1-2; possibly TRBD1 for D (5 bases). The CDR3 totals 11 residues. V shed 4 bases and J shed 6 bases, with 6 bases lying between them. Germline V gene sequence: CDR1 MNHEY, CDR2 SVGAGI.

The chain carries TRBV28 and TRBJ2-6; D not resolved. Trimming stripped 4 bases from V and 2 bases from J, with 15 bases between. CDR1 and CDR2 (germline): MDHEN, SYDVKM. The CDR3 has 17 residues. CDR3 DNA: TGTGCCAGCAGTTCGGGCTTGGGGTGGACTGGGGCCAACGTCCTGACTTTC. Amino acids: CASSSGLGWTGANVLTF.

In DNA form, the CDR3 reads TGTGCCAGCAGTTCCCCCCGCGCCGCCGGGGTACTCGACGAGCAGTACTTC. It codes for CASSSPRAAGVLDEQYF. This sequence joins TRBV28 and TRBJ2-7; maybe TRBD2 (5 bases). Germline lookup yields CDR1 MDHEN and CDR2 SYDVKM. The CDR3 consists of 17 residues. The germline V and J ends were trimmed by 4 bases and 5 bases, with 24 bases remaining between them.

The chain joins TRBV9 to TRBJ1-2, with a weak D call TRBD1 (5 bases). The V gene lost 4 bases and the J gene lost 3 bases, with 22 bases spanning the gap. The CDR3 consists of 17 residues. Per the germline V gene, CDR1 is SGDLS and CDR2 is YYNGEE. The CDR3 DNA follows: TGTGCCAGCAGCCCAGGTGGGCAGGGCGATCCTTACTATGGCTACACCTTC. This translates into CASSPGGQGDPYYGYTF.

The CDR3 is CASSLTQGADTQYF. The CDR3 DNA reads TGTGCCAGCAGTCTGACCCAGGGAGCAGATACGCAGTATTTT. This chain joins TRBV27 and TRBJ2-3; D is tentatively TRBD1 or TRBD2 (5 bases each). This CDR3 has 14 amino acids. The ends were cut back, 5 bases at V and 4 bases at J, with 13 bases in the middle. CDR1 is MNHEY and CDR2 is SMNVEV in the germline V gene (reference sequence).

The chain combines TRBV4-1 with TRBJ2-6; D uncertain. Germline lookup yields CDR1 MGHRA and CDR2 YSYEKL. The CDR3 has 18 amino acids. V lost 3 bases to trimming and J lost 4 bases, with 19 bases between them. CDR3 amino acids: CASSHAVGPSSGANVLTF. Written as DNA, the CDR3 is TGCGCCAGCAGCCACGCGGTCGGACCCTCTTCCGGGGCCAACGTCCTGACTTTC.

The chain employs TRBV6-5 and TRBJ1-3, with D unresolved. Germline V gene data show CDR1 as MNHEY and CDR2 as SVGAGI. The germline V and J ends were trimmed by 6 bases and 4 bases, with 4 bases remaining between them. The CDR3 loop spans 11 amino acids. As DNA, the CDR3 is TGTGCCAGCAGAGCCGGAAACACCATATATTTT. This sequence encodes CASRAGNTIYF.

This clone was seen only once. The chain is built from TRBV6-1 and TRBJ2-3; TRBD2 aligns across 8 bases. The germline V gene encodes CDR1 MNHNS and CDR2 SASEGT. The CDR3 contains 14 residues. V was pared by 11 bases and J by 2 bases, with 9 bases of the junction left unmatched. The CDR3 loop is CAGTSGLPTDTQYF. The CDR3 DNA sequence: TGTGCCGGAACTAGCGGATTACCCACAGATACGCAGTATTTT.

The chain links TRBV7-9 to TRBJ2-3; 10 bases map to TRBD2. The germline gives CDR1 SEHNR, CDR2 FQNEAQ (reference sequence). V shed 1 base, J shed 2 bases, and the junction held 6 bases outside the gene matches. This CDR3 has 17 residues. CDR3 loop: CASSLVRTSGYTDTQYF. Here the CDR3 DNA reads TGTGCCAGCAGCTTAGTTCGGACTAGCGGTTACACAGATACGCAGTATTTT.